Below are 29 T cell receptor beta chains sequenced from a single sample in a study of Ad26.COV2.S vaccination and SARS-CoV-2 variants. TCRdb's copy holds only in-frame clones and misses some; the assay was immunoSEQ multiplex PCR. This table holds around 400,000 clones, 83% found once. This sample's treatment: some 19 received Ad26.COV2.S at low or high dose, single or two shots; 5 received placebo; per-sample allocation not given. At day 63 after the first vaccine or placebo injection, samples were drawn. Sequenced material: peripheral blood, taken in a trial of Ad26.COV2.S vaccine versus placebo. These receptors were taken from a person aged 18-60 years who received the Ad26.COV2.S COVID-19 vaccine or a placebo.

The CDR3 sequence is CASSVDFGGRSPLHF. In DNA, the CDR3 is TGTGCCAGCAGCGTAGATTTTGGGGGCAGGTCACCCCTCCACTTT. This chain uses TRBV9 with TRBJ1-6; D possibly corresponds to TRBD1 (6 bases). The CDR3 loop spans 15 amino acids. Germline CDR1 and CDR2: SGDLS and YYNGEE. The V end lost 0 bases, the J end lost 10 bases, and 14 bases lay between the germline ends.

The chain uses TRBV28 and TRBJ2-4; TRBD2 matches at 9 bases. CDR1 is MDHEN and CDR2 is SYDVKM in the germline V gene. This CDR3 spans 14 amino acids. V lost 4 bases to trimming and J lost 8 bases; unmatched junction nucleotides: 6. The CDR3: CASSSSGRRDIQYF. The CDR3 DNA follows: TGTGCCAGCAGTTCAAGCGGGAGGCGGGACATTCAGTACTTC.

The chain has TRBV29-1 and TRBJ2-2; possibly TRBD1 or TRBD2 for D (6 bases each). CDR3 size: 14 residues. Germline V lookup: CDR1 SQVTM, CDR2 ANQGSEA. V lost 8 bases, J lost 5 bases, and 18 bases lay in between. The CDR3 region is CSLRPGGPTGELFF. CDR3 nucleotide sequence: TGCAGCCTACGACCCGGGGGCCCTACCGGGGAGCTGTTTTTT.

This chain connects TRBV4-1 to TRBJ2-1; D is unresolved. CDR1 MGHRA and CDR2 YSYEKL come from the germline V gene. Trimming shortened V by 5 bases and J by 6 bases, and 5 bases separated the two germline ends. The CDR3 length is 11 residues. This CDR3 reads CASSIANEQFF. CDR3 sequence (DNA): TGCGCCAGCAGCATCGCCAATGAGCAGTTCTTC.

This rearrangement joins TRBV12-5 to TRBJ2-7; D may match TRBD1 or TRBD2 (5 bases each). Trimming cost V 3 bases and J 3 bases, with 21 bases left between them. The CDR3 loop spans 17 amino acids. The germline gives CDR1 LGHNT, CDR2 FRNRAP. The CDR3 loop is CASGLILFGTDDYEQYF. The CDR3 DNA reads TGTGCTAGTGGTTTAATTTTATTTGGGACGGACGACTACGAGCAGTACTTC.

Only one count was recorded for this clone. The CDR3, as DNA: TGTGCCAGCAGCCAAGGGATGTGGGGAGTCTATGGCTACACCTTC. Its translation: CASSQGMWGVYGYTF. This rearrangement joins TRBV4-2 to TRBJ1-2; D gene ambiguous. Germline V gene data show CDR1 as LGHNA and CDR2 as YNFKEQ. With 1 base removed from V and 4 bases from J, the gap between germline ends came to 13 bases. The CDR3 spans 15 residues.

The chain recombines TRBV29-1 with TRBJ1-4; D is undetermined. Between the trimmed V and J ends, which lost 7 bases and 6 bases, there was a span of 15 bases. Per the germline V gene, CDR1 is SQVTM and CDR2 is ANQGSEA. The CDR3 extends over 13 amino acids. CDR3 bases: TGCAGCGGGAGGTCTCACGGGGATGAAAAACTGTTTTTT. Encoded protein: CSGRSHGDEKLFF.

The chain is built from TRBV14 and TRBJ1-2; D ambiguous. Per the germline V gene, CDR1 is SGHDN and CDR2 is FVKESK. The CDR3 contains 13 residues. Between the trimmed V and J ends, which lost 1 base and 2 bases, there was a span of 5 bases. CDR3 loop: CASSQARNYGYTF. In DNA form, the CDR3 reads TGTGCCAGCAGCCAAGCTCGGAACTATGGCTACACCTTC.

The table lists this clone with a count of one. The V gene is TRBV15, the J gene TRBJ1-3; D is possibly TRBD1 (6 bases). This CDR3 comprises 15 residues. CDR1 and CDR2 (germline): LNHNV, YYDKDF (reference sequence). V was shortened by 3 bases and J by 4 bases, with 13 bases between the two germline ends. CDR3 nucleotides: TGTGCCACCAGCAGGGACAGCCTCTACGGAAACACCATATATTTT. It translates to CATSRDSLYGNTIYF.

The chain recombines TRBV4-2 with TRBJ1-2; 9 positions match TRBD1. The CDR3 has 14 residues. V dropped 4 bases and J dropped 8; count of bases not matched to a gene: 8. Germline V gene lookup returns CDR1 LGHNA and CDR2 YNFKEQ. CDR3 loop: CASSPYRGPSGYTF. The DNA of the CDR3 is TGTGCCAGCAGCCCCTACAGGGGGCCCAGCGGCTACACCTTC.

V is TRBV11-3 and J is TRBJ2-5; no clear D gene. Trimming pared 2 bases from V and 1 base from J, leaving 5 bases between. Per the germline V gene, CDR1 is SGHNT and CDR2 is YENEEA. The CDR3 is 13 residues long. The CDR3 DNA reads as TGTGCCAGCAGCTTAACTGTCCAAGAGACCCAGTACTTC. It is translated as CASSLTVQETQYF.

The gene calls are TRBV14 and TRBJ2-5; 9 bases agree with TRBD1. Unmatched junction bases numbered 7, after V lost 7 bases and J lost 7 bases. Per germline, CDR1 SGHDN and CDR2 FVKESK. This CDR3 is 13 amino acids long. The CDR3 spells CASTRTGVMTQYF. CDR3 in DNA: TGTGCCAGCACCAGGACAGGGGTGATGACCCAGTACTTC.

The chain recombines TRBV11-2 with TRBJ2-7, with a possible D match to TRBD2 (6 bases). The length of the CDR3 is 15 residues. The V gene's germline CDR1 is SGHAT and CDR2 FQNNGV. Trimming took 0 bases from V and 0 from J, leaving 9 bases between them. This CDR3 is CASSLEGGASYEQYF. DNA of the CDR3: TGTGCCAGCAGCTTAGAGGGCGGGGCCTCCTACGAGCAGTACTTC.

V gene TRBV11-2 combines with J gene TRBJ2-4; D is unresolved. Germline CDR1 reads SGHAT; CDR2 reads FQNNGV. The CDR3 spans 16 residues. V shed 1 base and J shed 5 bases, with 15 bases lying between them. CDR3: CASSLGGSWGQNIQYF. CDR3 nucleotide sequence: TGTGCCAGCAGCTTAGGGGGTAGTTGGGGTCAAAACATTCAGTACTTC.

This chain joins TRBV7-2 and TRBJ1-5; D not resolved. Trimming shortened V by 5 bases and J by 1 base, and 24 bases separated the two germline ends. The V gene's germline CDR1 is SGHTA and CDR2 FQGNSA. The CDR3 sequence is 19 residues long. CDR3 region: CASSEPDAKAWMSNQPQHF. The CDR3 coding sequence is TGTGCCAGCAGCGAACCGGATGCAAAGGCCTGGATGAGCAATCAGCCCCAGCATTTT.

This clone was detected only once. The chain has TRBV6-4 and TRBJ2-3, with 10 nucleotides matching TRBD1. CDR1 is MRHNA, CDR2 SNTAGT, per germline. This CDR3 is built from 15 residues. Germline trimming cut 6 bases from V and 2 bases from J; bases unmatched to any gene: 5. CDR3 protein: CASSPGTGDTDTQYF. CDR3 nucleotides: TGTGCCAGCAGCCCCGGGACAGGGGACACAGATACGCAGTATTTT.

This chain joins TRBV6-6 and TRBJ1-2; D gene ambiguous. The CDR3 length is 11 residues. CDR1 and CDR2 (germline): MNHNY, SVGAGI (reference sequence). V gave up 6 bases and J gave up 8 bases, with 10 bases separating them. For the CDR3, the DNA is TGTGCCAGCAGAGAGACCGGGGGCTACACCTTC. Translated, it gives CASRETGGYTF.

The chain joins TRBV9 to TRBJ2-1; tentatively, D is TRBD1 or TRBD2 (6 bases each). This CDR3 comprises 13 residues. Trimming took 7 bases from V and 10 from J, leaving 18 bases between them. Germline V lookup: CDR1 SGDLS, CDR2 YYNGEE. CDR3 DNA: TGTGCCAGCTCCCAGGGGCCGGGGGACGAGCAGTTCTTC. Its translation: CASSQGPGDEQFF.

The chain carries TRBV2 and TRBJ1-4, with D unresolved. Germline values: CDR1 SNHLY, CDR2 FYNNEI. The CDR3 spans 14 residues. V was shortened by 1 base and J by 4 bases, with 7 bases between the two germline ends. The CDR3 spells CASSEGYSNEKLFF. In nucleotides, the CDR3 is TGTGCCAGCAGTGAAGGGTACAGTAATGAAAAACTGTTTTTT. The full variable domain, its missing parts supplied by reference TRBV2 and TRBJ1-4, is EPEVTQTPSHQVTQMGQEVILRCVPISNHLYFYWYRQILGQKVEFLVSFYNNEISEKSEIFDDQFSVERPDGSNFTLKIRSTKLEDSAMYFCASSEGYSNEKLFFGSGTQLSVL.

As regards this clone: The junction does not match germline at one end; this may be a read error. The V call is TRBV7-2, the J call TRBJ2-1; D unresolved. The germline gives CDR1 SGHTA, CDR2 FQGNSA. The CDR3 contains 11 residues. As DNA, the CDR3 is TGTGCCAGCAGATTAGAATTTGAGCAGTTCTTC. Protein product: CASRLEFEQFF. Based on the CDR3 plus reference TRBV7-2 and TRBJ2-1, the full variable domain is GAGVSQSPSNKVTEKGKDVELRCDPISGHTALYWYRQSLGQGLEFLIYFQGNSAPDKSGLPSDRFSAERTGGSVSTLTIQRTQQEDSAVYLCASRLEFEQFFGPGTRLTVL.

This clone was seen once. The CDR3 sequence: CASSDQALSGNTIYF. The CDR3 nucleotides read TGCGCCAGCAGTGACCAGGCACTCTCTGGAAACACCATATATTTT. The chain employs TRBV10-2 and TRBJ1-3; D gene ambiguous. The germline V gene encodes CDR1 WSHSY and CDR2 SAAADI. CDR3 length: 15 amino acids. The germline V and J ends were trimmed by 3 bases and 0 bases, with 9 bases remaining between them.

This clone appeared once. In nucleotides, the CDR3 is TGCGCCAGCAGTGAGTCGACGGGAGTCTACGAGCAGTACTTC. Protein: CASSESTGVYEQYF. The J gene is TRBJ2-7, the V gene TRBV10-2; D is perhaps TRBD2 (6 bases). V lost 0 bases and J lost 3, with 9 bases in between. Germline V CDR1 and CDR2: WSHSY, SAAADI. The CDR3 runs 14 residues.

V usage is TRBV19 and J usage is TRBJ1-1; D perhaps matches TRBD1 (5 bases). The V gene lost 5 bases and the J gene lost 8 bases, with 18 bases spanning the gap. The germline V gene encodes CDR1 LNHDA and CDR2 SQIVND (reference sequence). CDR3 length: 14 residues. In DNA form, the CDR3 reads TGTGCCAGTAGTTACCCGGGACCGGGATTCGAAGCTTTCTTT. This sequence encodes CASSYPGPGFEAFF. The whole variable domain, filled in from reference TRBV19 and TRBJ1-1, reads DGGITQSPKYLFRKEGQNVTLSCEQNLNHDAMYWYRQDPGQGLRLIYYSQIVNDFQKGDIAEGYSVSREKKESFPLTVTSAQKNPTAFYLCASSYPGPGFEAFFGQGTRLTVV.

The genes are TRBV11-2 and TRBJ1-2; D is possibly TRBD1 (6 bases). The CDR3 has 17 residues. Germline CDR1 SGHAT, CDR2 FQNNGV. Trimming removed 2 bases at V and 0 bases at J, with 16 bases between. The CDR3 sequence: CASSLLSGTSPNYGYTF. In DNA, the CDR3 is TGTGCCAGCAGCTTATTGAGCGGGACATCCCCTAACTATGGCTACACCTTC.

This clone has a single count. V usage is TRBV7-8 and J usage is TRBJ1-6; TRBD1 might be the D (6 bases). The germline V and J ends were trimmed by 9 bases and 2 bases, with 14 bases remaining between them. The CDR3 extends over 15 amino acids. Germline CDR1 SGHVS, CDR2 FQNEAQ. CDR3 coding DNA: TGTGCCAGTCCCCCAGGGGAGGCCTATAATTCACCCCTCCACTTT. This gives the protein CASPPGEAYNSPLHF. The variable domain in full, completed from reference TRBV7-8 and TRBJ1-6, reads GAGVSQSPRYKVAKRGQDVALRCDPISGHVSLFWYQQALGQGPEFLTYFQNEAQLDKSGLPSDRFFAERPEGSVSTLKIQRTQQEDSAVYLCASPPGEAYNSPLHFGNGTRLTVT.

The chain recombines TRBV9 with TRBJ2-7, with 7 positions matching TRBD2. Germline CDR1 SGDLS, CDR2 YYNGEE. Losses at the gene ends were 3 bases for V and 2 bases for J; bases not matched to a gene: 8. This CDR3 contains 15 residues. This CDR3 reads CASSGGAGVPYEQYF. The CDR3 DNA sequence: TGTGCCAGCAGCGGAGGGGCGGGAGTTCCCTACGAGCAGTACTTC. Filled out from reference TRBV9 and TRBJ2-7, the complete variable domain reads DSGVTQTPKHLITATGQRVTLRCSPRSGDLSVYWYQQSLDQGLQFLIQYYNGEERAKGNILERFSAQQFPDLHSELNLSSLELGDSALYFCASSGGAGVPYEQYFGPGTRLTVT.

This chain joins TRBV2 and TRBJ2-5; 14 bases line up with TRBD2. V trimming: 5 bases; J trimming: 3 bases; junction bases outside the gene matches: 2. In germline, CDR1 is SNHLY, CDR2 FYNNEI. The CDR3 covers 15 residues. The CDR3 sequence is CASSQTSGREETQYF. CDR3 bases: TGTGCCAGCAGTCAGACTAGCGGGAGGGAAGAGACCCAGTACTTC.

The V call is TRBV13, the J call TRBJ1-1; D is ambiguous. From germline, CDR1 is PRHDT and CDR2 FYEKMQ (reference sequence). The CDR3 length is 16 residues. V was cut by 4 bases and J by 3 bases, with 18 bases left in between. DNA of the CDR3: TGTGCCAGCAGCTCCCCTGACCTTAACCTTTACACTGAAGCTTTCTTT. This gives the protein CASSSPDLNLYTEAFF.

As DNA, the CDR3 is TGTGCCAGCAGTTTCCCGGACAGGGGGCGAACTGAAGCTTTCTTT. This sequence encodes CASSFPDRGRTEAFF. This chain links TRBV28 with TRBJ1-1; 11 bases are shared with TRBD1. With 3 bases clipped from V and 5 bases from J, the junction kept 5 bases outside the gene matches. Per germline, CDR1 MDHEN and CDR2 SYDVKM. This CDR3 has 15 amino acids.